The rows below give T cell receptor beta chains drawn from one sample of a study of tumor and adjacent non-tumor tissue in lung cancer. TCRdb recomputed calls from the multiplex PCR reads with MiXCR, one row per CDR3 protein. This sample has 90,000 to 100,000 distinct CDR3 sequences; 80% occur once, and the top ten carry 30%. The sequenced sample was distant non-tumor lung tissue. The source is a man aged 55 to 70 with small cell lung cancer. The conserved cysteine and the conserved F or W are not part of the CDR3 here.

TRBV20-1	TRBJ1-5	SARGGTKGDQPQH
TRBV12-3/TRBV12-4	TRBJ1-2	ASSFEGGYT
TRBV5-1	TRBJ2-4	ASSVERSGTPY
TRBV2	TRBJ1-1	ASKEAFTEAF
TRBV25-1	TRBJ2-1	ASSEYYNEQF
TRBV5-6	TRBJ2-3	ACSLGAGFTETQY
TRBV28	TRBJ2-2	ASSHRGNGELF
TRBV11-3	TRBJ2-7	VSSLGQRARYEQY
TRBV11-2	TRBJ2-3	ARSSTSDVQY
TRBV6-5	TRBJ2-7	DSSYSTGGCKQY
TRBV4-1	TRBJ2-7	TSSQVLSGLPSKQY
TRBV12-3/TRBV12-4	TRBJ2-7	ASSKQGAREQY
TRBV5-5	TRBJ2-2	ASRRGDRYTGKLF
TRBV25-1	TRBJ2-5	ASSDLYQETQY
TRBV11-2	TRBJ2-3	ASSLESTTGGAYTDTQY
TRBV5-4	TRBJ2-2	ASSLWDRSRGELF
TRBV5-1	TRBJ1-4	ASSSGSSSSREKLF
TRBV28	TRBJ2-1	ASTPGIAGYNEHF
TRBV19	TRBJ2-1	ASSVRLYNEQF
TRBV7-9	TRBJ1-1	ASVSLLGGTEAF
TRBV11-3	TRBJ1-1	ANGFHIQGDAF
TRBV12-3/TRBV12-4	TRBJ2-1	ASSLIQSYNELF
TRBV5-6	TRBJ2-1	ASSLGGGLAYNEQF
TRBV6-2/TRBV6-3	TRBJ1-1	ASLRWVEAF
TRBV12-3/TRBV12-4	TRBJ2-2	ASSFGESTGELF
TRBV28	TRBJ1-4	ASGLTGGEEKLF
TRBV20-1	TRBJ2-5	SDYNGTQETQY
TRBV29-1	TRBJ2-5	SHGAQGTQY
TRBV29-1	TRBJ1-4	SVQGGAHATNEELF
TRBV5-1	TRBJ2-1	ASSVGPNPRQF
TRBV6-5	TRBJ1-1	ATALIDVNTEVF
TRBV12-3/TRBV12-4	TRBJ2-2	ASSRRSLLAGVGTGELF
TRBV4-1	TRBJ1-5	ANSQGMSQLQH
TRBV12-3/TRBV12-4	TRBJ1-5	ASSFSDRGWYSNQSQH
TRBV6-1	TRBJ2-1	ASIRTNGSYEQF
TRBV12-3/TRBV12-4	TRBJ2-5	ASTPTSVVLRAETQY
TRBV5-6	TRBJ1-1	ASILASETSNTEAF
TRBV6-5	TRBJ2-6	ATRPTGAGANVLT
TRBV11-1	TRBJ2-1	ASRVAEVIEQF
TRBV5-8	TRBJ2-5	ASSRGRTGLLVETQY
TRBV11-3	TRBJ2-1	ASSSLGGGVSYYEQF
TRBV5-4	TRBJ2-3	ASRLEGQGTDTQY
TRBV12-3/TRBV12-4	TRBJ2-5	ASSPYIGEQETQY
TRBV4-1	TRBJ1-4	ASSRSRDSPNEKLF
TRBV6-5	TRBJ1-1	ASSSMRGTKAF
TRBV29-1	TRBJ2-3	GVEGLGGGTETQY
TRBV20-1	TRBJ2-5	SARDHGAANSQFLHY